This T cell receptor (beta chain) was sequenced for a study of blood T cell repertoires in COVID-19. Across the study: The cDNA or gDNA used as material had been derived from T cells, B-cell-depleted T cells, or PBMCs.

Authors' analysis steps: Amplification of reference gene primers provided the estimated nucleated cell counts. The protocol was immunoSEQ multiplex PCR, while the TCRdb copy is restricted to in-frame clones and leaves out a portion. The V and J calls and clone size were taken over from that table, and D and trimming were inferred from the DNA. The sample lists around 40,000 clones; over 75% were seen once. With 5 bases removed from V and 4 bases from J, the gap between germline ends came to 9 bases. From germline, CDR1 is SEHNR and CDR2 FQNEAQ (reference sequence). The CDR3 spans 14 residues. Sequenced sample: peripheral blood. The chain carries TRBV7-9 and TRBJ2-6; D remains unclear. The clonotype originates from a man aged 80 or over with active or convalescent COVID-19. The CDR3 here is CASSGQEGANVLTF. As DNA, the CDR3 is TGTGCCAGCAGCGGGCAAGAGGGGGCCAACGTCCTGACTTTC.